This T cell receptor beta chain was sequenced in a study of shared clonotypes between healthy human individuals (dated by TCRdb to about 2020). For the wider study: A couple of women and three men aged 18 to 49 years were included in the cohort. Per donor, three plates each were used for CD4 naive and CD4 memory, two for CD8 naive, and one for CD8 memory. To estimate repertoire size and how much clonotypes are shared between individuals, the study performed deep sequencing of blood TCR repertoires from a few healthy adults. To increase sequencing depth and limit assay-specific biases, TCR repertoire library preparation and sequencing were carried out by different laboratories using diverse techniques. Each donor's leukapheresis produced roughly between roughly 0.85 and 9 billion PBMCs.

Results the study describes overall, beyond this receptor: Only blood was sampled, and tissue TCR repertoires likely differ from those in blood. Incomplete sequencing was indicated by rarefaction of sorted-subset datasets, despite the large sequencing depth. Naive subsets generally had larger estimated clonotype richness than memory subsets did. The small number of donors limited the genetic and exposure-history diversity represented. Compared with non-shared clonotypes, clonotypes shared by all four sorted-subset donors had higher generation probabilities. Roughly 5% of naive CD4, 3% to 4% of naive CD8, approximately 2.2% of memory CD4, and 0.4% of memory CD8 clonotypes were shared across a few donors. Pairwise subsampling led to the expectation that sequencing depth would affect the degree of clonotype sharing among donors.

Healthy HIV-negative adults with no recently reported acute infections or vaccinations were included as donors. Only Caucasian adults living in Nashville, Tennessee, USA were represented among the donors. CD4+ T cells were enriched by magnetic negative selection; naive cells were then positively selected on CD45RA, and the negative fraction formed the memory subset. After blood collection by leukapheresis, PBMCs were isolated using Ficoll-Histopaque density gradient centrifugation and then cryopreserved in the vapor phase of liquid nitrogen. Analytical flow cytometry was used to check the purity and quantity of each magnetically sorted T cell population. From each sorted fraction, genomic DNA was isolated and quantified by UV absorbance on a Nanodrop 2000c. Using the deep immunoSEQ assay, TCR CDR3 regions were amplified from genomic DNA by multiplex PCR. Extracted genomic DNA from each cell subset was spread evenly across all wells of several immunoSEQ 96-well plates, with each plate serving as a replicate. For sorted subsets, each replicate PCR was loaded with approximately 0.2 ug genomic DNA, equivalent to 30,000 to 35,000 T cell genomes. The purified libraries were quantified using a Qubit 3.0 fluorometer, sized with a Bioanalyzer 2100, and then quantified again using the KAPA Library Quantification kit. Every immunoSEQ 96-well plate was sequenced on a dedicated single-read 150-cycle Illumina NextSeq 550 flow cell. The original methods were these. The immunoSEQ output contained only junctional sequences without quality scores, so filtering could not match that applied to full-length reads. Sequences were annotated with PyIR, a Python wrapper for IgBLAST v1.9, using IMGT germline references to assign V/J genes and CDR3. Any read was removed if the V/J assignment was weak (E-value above 1e-6), the CDR3 was missing, or the read contained stop codons, out-of-frame junctions, or ambiguous translated residues. V3J clonotypes were defined as sequences sharing the same inferred V gene, J gene, and CDR3 amino acid sequence. The percentage overlap between two repertoires was calculated by dividing the number of shared unique clonotypes by the size of the smaller repertoire. Three approaches were used to assess repertoire richness: RTK rarefaction, the Chao1 estimator, and Recon v2.1 estimates of unobserved clonotypes. For all TCRbeta clonotypes obtained by the gDNA method from several donors, generation probabilities were computed with OLGA. TCRdb obtained this table from immuneACCESS and retained in-frame rearrangements with V and J assigned. These tables miss some clones; where compared with another copy, unresolved V genes account for less than half of the shortfall, and the remainder is unexplained. V and J calls and clone size are as listed in that table; D and trimming were resolved from the DNA. The sample table lists roughly 530,000 clones, 90% to 97% of them with a count of one. The top ten clones comprise about 0.054% of the sample.

As encoded in the germline V gene (reference sequence), CDR1 is SGHNT while CDR2 is YYREEE. Ends trimmed: V by 4 bases, J by 11 bases; bases unmatched to a gene: 14. The CDR3 runs 14 amino acids, cysteine and phenylalanine included. Of all the DNA, just the CDR3 is kept, 42 bases in frame from base 1. As for this clone: Its antigen has not been determined. Base quality data are lacking; no much larger clone is found one base away.

The receptor's source is a woman aged 25 to 39 in good health. The chain employs TRBV5-4 and TRBJ2-5; 7 bases in between match TRBD2. The specimen was naive CD4+ T cells sorted from blood. The cell subset or site tag for this specimen amounts to: CD45RA+ positively selected. The DNA sequence is TGTGCCAGCAGCCGCCGGGTAGAGGGAGGGGAGCAGTACTTC. Translated, it gives CASSRRVEGGEQYF.